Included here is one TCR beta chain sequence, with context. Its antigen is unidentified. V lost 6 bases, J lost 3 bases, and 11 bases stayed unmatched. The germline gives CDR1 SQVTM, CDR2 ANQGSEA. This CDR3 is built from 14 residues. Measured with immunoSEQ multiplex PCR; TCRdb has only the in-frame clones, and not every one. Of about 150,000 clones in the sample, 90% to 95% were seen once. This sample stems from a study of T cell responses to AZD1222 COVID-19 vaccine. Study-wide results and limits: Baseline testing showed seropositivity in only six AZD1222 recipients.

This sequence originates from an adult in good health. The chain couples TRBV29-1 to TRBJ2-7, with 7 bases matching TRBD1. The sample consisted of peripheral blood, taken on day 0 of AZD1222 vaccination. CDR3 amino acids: CSVGRQGALYEQYF. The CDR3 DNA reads TGCAGCGTGGGGAGACAGGGAGCACTCTACGAGCAGTACTTC.